The sample holds many counts of the clone carrying this TCR beta chain. Its target is not known. TCR beta CDR3 regions were amplified from RNA. The HTBI primer set served for first-round RT-PCR of the TCR CDR3. TCRdb re-called the multiplex PCR reads through MiXCR, storing one row per CDR3 protein. The table has 550,000 to 800,000 distinct CDR3 sequences, roughly 15% seen once; the top ten hold roughly 8%. J was trimmed by 2 bases and V by 5 bases; bases with no gene match: 5. CDR1 and CDR2 (germline): SNHLY, FYNNEI. The CDR3 covers 16 residues. The data belong to a study of T cells in Graves' hyperthyroidism and ophthalmopathy. Study as a whole: Peripheral blood was taken when the disease was first diagnosed, before any treatment began.

Uncontrolled infection, other autoimmune disease, pregnancy or lactation led to exclusion. Regarding the study as a whole: Blood also showed most of the thyroid clonotypes that were expanded above 0.001.

This TCR came from a man between 18 and 29 years old with Graves' hyperthyroidism. The V gene is TRBV2, the J gene TRBJ1-4, with 10 positions matching TRBD1. The sample consisted of blood. CDR3 DNA sequence: TGTGCCAGCAGTCTGACAGGGGGCGCGACTAATGAAAAACTGTTTTTT. This codes for CASSLTGGATNEKLFF. The whole variable domain, filled in from reference TRBV2 and TRBJ1-4, reads EPEVTQTPSHQVTQMGQEVILRCVPISNHLYFYWYRQILGQKVEFLVSFYNNEISEKSEIFDDQFSVERPDGSNFTLKIRSTKLEDSAMYFCASSLTGGATNEKLFFGSGTQLSVL.